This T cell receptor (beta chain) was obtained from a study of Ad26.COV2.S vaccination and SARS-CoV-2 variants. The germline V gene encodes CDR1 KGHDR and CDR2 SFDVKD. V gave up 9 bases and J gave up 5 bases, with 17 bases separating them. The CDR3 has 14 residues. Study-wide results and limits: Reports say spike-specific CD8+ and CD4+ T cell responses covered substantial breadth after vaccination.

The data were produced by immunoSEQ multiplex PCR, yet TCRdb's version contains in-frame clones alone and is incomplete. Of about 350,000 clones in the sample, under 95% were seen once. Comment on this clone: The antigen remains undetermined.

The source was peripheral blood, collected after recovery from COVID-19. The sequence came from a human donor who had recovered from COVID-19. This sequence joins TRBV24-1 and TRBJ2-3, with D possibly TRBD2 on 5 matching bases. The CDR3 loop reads CATSEPGNEDTQYF. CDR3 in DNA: TGTGCCACCTCCGAACCGGGGAATGAAGATACGCAGTATTTT.